The rows below give T cell receptor beta chains drawn from one sample of a study of T cells expressing NK-cell markers. Reanalyzing the 5' RACE reads, TCRdb keeps one entry per CDR3 protein, without DNA. This sample's clone table lists some 460,000 distinct CDR3 sequences. The sample comprised blood T cells: a sorted CD56 or NKG2C T cell subset, CD4+ or CD8+ T cells, or bulk PBMC T cells (not recorded which). These receptors were taken from a woman between 50 and 59 years old in good health. Each CDR3 is given with its conserved first and last residue.

v_gene	len	j_gene	CDR3aa
TRBV9	14	TRBJ2-3	CASSVGGSSYTQYF
TRBV6-2/TRBV6-3	14	TRBJ1-6	CASREAGGHSPLHF
TRBV7-9	13	TRBJ2-2	CASRDRTTGELFF
TRBV6-2/TRBV6-3	11	TRBJ2-2	CASTLTGELFF
TRBV6-5	12	TRBJ2-1	CAVRDQYNEQFF
TRBV5-5	12	TRBJ1-3	CASSLGGDTIYF
TRBV7-6	12	TRBJ2-7	CASSNSAYEQYF
TRBV11-2	13	TRBJ2-3	CASSPYRRDTQYF
TRBV12-3/TRBV12-4	15	TRBJ2-3	CASRPTGGRGDTQYF
TRBV7-8	19	TRBJ2-1	CASSLFWREALNAYNEQFF
TRBV18	16	TRBJ1-5	CASSSEPGQNDQPQHF
TRBV29-1	16	TRBJ2-2	CSALGTANSNTGELFF
TRBV7-9	16	TRBJ2-3	CASPSIGAGSTDTQYF
TRBV6-6	14	TRBJ2-7	CASGRWASGNEQYF
TRBV5-1	12	TRBJ1-2	CASSVTTEGYTF
TRBV19	13	TRBJ2-5	CASSSDSQETQYF
TRBV5-1	13	TRBJ1-1	CASSYRGDAEAFF
TRBV10-3	12	TRBJ2-2	CAAQGNTGELFF
TRBV4-1	13	TRBJ2-1	CASKRGRYNEQFF
TRBV14	12	TRBJ1-1	CASSPKGVSAFF
TRBV12-3/TRBV12-4	15	TRBJ2-2	CASRNRGRNTGELFF
TRBV7-9	13	TRBJ1-1	CASSWDRDTEAFF
TRBV10-3	17	TRBJ2-7	CAILAGGDSEQAYEQYF
TRBV5-1	14	TRBJ1-3	CASSPEPSGNTIYF
TRBV5-1	14	TRBJ1-4	CASSLRGANEKLFF
TRBV29-1	12	TRBJ2-5	CSVVEGVETQYF